This T cell receptor beta chain appears in the sequencing data of a study of T cell changes during pregnancy in multiple sclerosis. Germline values: CDR1 SGHRS, CDR2 YFSETQ. V dropped 0 bases and J dropped 5 bases, with 11 bases sitting between them. The CDR3 loop spans 15 amino acids. Assay: immunoSEQ multiplex PCR; the TCRdb copy retains only in-frame clones and omits some. The sample records roughly 30,000 clones, about 88% being singletons. The material sequenced was CD8+ T cells from peripheral blood mononuclear cells, taken after pregnancy. The origin of this receptor is a female donor with multiple sclerosis, enrolled in a pregnancy study. The chain joins TRBV5-1 to TRBJ2-2; weak D call: TRBD1 (5 bases). The CDR3 loop reads CASSLDPGYTGELFF. CDR3 bases: TGCGCCAGCAGCTTGGACCCAGGGTATACCGGGGAGCTGTTTTTT.